The rows below give T cell receptor beta chains drawn from one sample of a study of T-cell memory formation after mild COVID-19. One entry per CDR3 protein, called by TCRdb with MiXCR from the 5' RACE reads. The table has 300,000 to 400,000 distinct CDR3 sequences, approximately 14% seen once; the top ten hold about 24%. The sequencing input was PBMCs or a T cell subset sorted from them (not recorded which). These receptors all stem from a man between 18 and 35 years old who had mild COVID-19 (a few samples of this study predate the infection). Cell type and time point are not known. CDR3s include the opening cysteine and the closing phenylalanine or tryptophan. Each record gives: CDR3 length, D gene, V gene, clone size, J gene, CDR3 protein, CDR3 DNA. The D gene is left open where the match is weak. Clone sizes are given selectively: once, few, many, or a class where the clone is expanded.

16,-,TRBV4-1,-,TRBJ1-2,CASSHPPGVLRDSYTF,TGCGCCAGCAGCCACCCCCCGGGGGTCCTCCGGGACAGCTACACCTTC
19,TRBD2,TRBV6-2/TRBV6-3,many,TRBJ2-1,CASRRTGLAQLGADNEQFF,TGTGCCAGCAGAAGAACGGGACTAGCGCAGTTGGGGGCCGACAATGAGCAGTTCTTC
15,-,TRBV6-5,few,TRBJ2-2,CASSKEAWYTGELFF,TGTGCCAGCAGTAAAGAGGCTTGGTACACCGGGGAGCTGTTTTTT
14,-,TRBV15,-,TRBJ2-3,CATSSPGQTDTQYF,TGTGCCACCAGCAGCCCGGGACAAACAGATACGCAGTATTTT
16,-,TRBV7-2,-,TRBJ1-1,CASSFVGTPLGTEAFF,TGTGCCAGCAGCTTTGTGGGGACCCCACTTGGGACTGAAGCTTTCTTT
15,-,TRBV30,many,TRBJ2-1,CAWISGVSSYNEQFF,TGTGCCTGGATTAGCGGTGTAAGCTCCTACAATGAGCAGTTCTTC
15,-,TRBV5-1,-,TRBJ1-2,CASSPYKVANYGYTF,TGCGCCAGCAGCCCGTATAAGGTAGCTAACTATGGCTACACCTTC
14,-,TRBV2,-,TRBJ1-2,CASRAVGPNYGYTF,TGTGCCAGCAGGGCCGTGGGTCCTAACTATGGCTACACCTTC
16,-,TRBV6-2/TRBV6-3,few,TRBJ2-5,CASSPNHRELQETQYF,TGTGCCAGCAGTCCGAACCACAGGGAGTTGCAAGAGACCCAGTACTTC
14,TRBD2,TRBV25-1,-,TRBJ2-3,CASTGTSGEDTQYF,TGTGCCAGCACAGGGACTAGCGGAGAAGATACGCAGTATTTT
16,-,TRBV20-1,-,TRBJ2-1,CSSRGGKESSYNEQFF,TGCAGTTCCAGGGGGGGGAAAGAAAGCTCCTACAATGAGCAGTTCTTC
15,TRBD2,TRBV12-3/TRBV12-4,-,TRBJ2-1,CASSRTSGGVGEQFF,TGTGCCAGCAGCCGGACTAGCGGGGGGGTGGGTGAGCAGTTCTTC
14,-,TRBV6-5,-,TRBJ1-5,CASSYFRGGQPQHF,TGTGCCAGCAGTTACTTTAGGGGCGGACAGCCCCAGCATTTT
16,-,TRBV5-1,many,TRBJ2-1,CASSPKDQSSYNEQFF,TGCGCCAGCAGCCCAAAGGACCAGAGCTCCTACAATGAGCAGTTCTTC
16,TRBD2,TRBV5-1,few,TRBJ2-3,CASSLSSGGRTDTQYF,TGCGCCAGCAGCTTATCTAGCGGGGGACGCACAGATACGCAGTATTTT
14,-,TRBV19,-,TRBJ1-5,CASRSRGYNQPQHF,TGTGCCAGTAGGTCCCGTGGGTACAATCAGCCCCAGCATTTT
15,TRBD1,TRBV7-9,-,TRBJ1-1,CASSPGQHLDTEAFF,TGTGCCAGCAGCCCGGGACAGCACTTAGACACTGAAGCTTTCTTT
14,-,TRBV7-7,few,TRBJ2-5,CASSLDPGLKTQYF,TGTGCTAGCAGCTTAGATCCAGGGTTGAAGACCCAGTACTTC
13,-,TRBV3-1,-,TRBJ1-5,CASSQEGQPGQHF,TGTGCCAGCAGCCAAGAAGGACAGCCTGGCCAGCATTTT
14,-,TRBV30,few,TRBJ2-1,CAWSETGAKNEQFF,TGTGCCTGGAGTGAAACGGGTGCAAAGAATGAGCAGTTCTTC
18,-,TRBV4-1,-,TRBJ2-7,CASSQDPRGVGPSYEQYF,TGCGCCAGCAGCCAAGACCCGAGAGGCGTCGGCCCCTCCTACGAGCAGTACTTC
14,-,TRBV27,many,TRBJ2-7,CASSLTGDFYEQYF,TGTGCCAGCAGTTTAACCGGAGACTTCTACGAGCAGTACTTC
17,-,TRBV5-1,few,TRBJ2-6,CASSFTGPGSGANVLTF,TGCGCCAGCAGCTTTACAGGTCCAGGGTCTGGGGCCAACGTCCTGACTTTC
15,-,TRBV12-3/TRBV12-4,few,TRBJ2-5,CASSSTGADWETQYF,TGTGCCAGCAGTTCTACCGGGGCCGACTGGGAGACCCAGTACTTC
15,-,TRBV15,-,TRBJ1-4,CATSIKMGGKEKLFF,TGTGCCACCAGCATAAAGATGGGGGGAAAAGAAAAACTGTTTTTT
13,TRBD2,TRBV3-1,many,TRBJ2-5,CASSPTSRETQYF,TGTGCCAGCAGCCCGACTAGCCGGGAGACCCAGTACTTC
13,-,TRBV12-3/TRBV12-4,few,TRBJ1-5,CASTPGQNQPQHF,TGTGCCAGCACCCCGGGCCAGAATCAGCCCCAGCATTTT
14,-,TRBV28,-,TRBJ2-5,CASIERRSGETQYF,TGTGCCAGCATAGAGAGGAGGTCGGGCGAGACCCAGTACTTC
13,-,TRBV7-9,many,TRBJ1-1,CASSFTGGTEAFF,TGTGCCAGCAGCTTCACGGGGGGGACTGAAGCTTTCTTT